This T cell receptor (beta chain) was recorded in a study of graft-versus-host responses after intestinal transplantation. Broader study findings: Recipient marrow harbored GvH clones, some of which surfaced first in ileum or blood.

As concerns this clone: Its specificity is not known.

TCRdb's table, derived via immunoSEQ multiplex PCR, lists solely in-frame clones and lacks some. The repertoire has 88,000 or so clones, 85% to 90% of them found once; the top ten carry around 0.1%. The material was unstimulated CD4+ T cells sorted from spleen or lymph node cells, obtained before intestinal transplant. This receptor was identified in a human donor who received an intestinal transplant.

The CDR3 nucleotides read TGTGCCAGCAGCTTTTACGGAGGGACTGAAGCTTTCTTT. This translates into CASSFYGGTEAFF. V gene TRBV5-6 combines with J gene TRBJ1-1; D gene ambiguous. The CDR3 is 13 amino acids. Trimming took off 2 bases at V and 5 bases at J, with 10 bases between the two ends. The germline gives CDR1 SGHDT, CDR2 YYEEEE.